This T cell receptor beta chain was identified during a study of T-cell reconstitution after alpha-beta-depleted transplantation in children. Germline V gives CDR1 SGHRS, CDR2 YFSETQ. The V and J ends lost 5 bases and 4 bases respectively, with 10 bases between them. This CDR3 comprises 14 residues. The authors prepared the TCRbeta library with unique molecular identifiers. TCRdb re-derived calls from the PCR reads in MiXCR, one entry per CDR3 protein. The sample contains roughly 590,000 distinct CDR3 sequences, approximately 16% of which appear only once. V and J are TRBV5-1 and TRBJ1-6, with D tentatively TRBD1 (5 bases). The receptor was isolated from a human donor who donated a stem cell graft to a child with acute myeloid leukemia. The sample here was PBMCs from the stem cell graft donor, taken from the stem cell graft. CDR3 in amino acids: CASSWDGYNSPLHF. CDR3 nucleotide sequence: TGCGCCAGCAGTTGGGACGGTTATAATTCACCCCTCCACTTT.